The next 8 T cell receptor beta chains were all read from a single sample in a study of CD8 T cells in Susac syndrome. Reverse transcription of about 0.45 to 1 ug RNA was carried out with random hexamers. In TCRdb, the immunoSEQ multiplex PCR reads were re-called with MiXCR into one record per CDR3 protein. Of under 200,000 distinct CDR3 sequences listed, approximately 95% were seen once; the top ten hold 0.15% to 0.2%. The sequenced material came from CD8+ T cells from PBMCs. The receptor source for this set is a human donor with multiple sclerosis.

The CDR3 protein is CASSFRLEATNEKLFF. CDR3 nucleotides: TGTGCCAGCAGTTTCCGTCTGGAAGCAACTAATGAAAAACTGTTTTTT. The chain couples TRBV12-3 or TRBV12-4 to TRBJ1-4; D gene unclear. V lost 3 bases, J lost 0 bases, and 11 bases lay in between. The CDR3 has 16 amino acids.

V usage is TRBV24-1 and J usage is TRBJ1-1, with D tentatively TRBD1 (6 bases). The CDR3 has 15 amino acids. Deletions cut 8 bases from V and 0 bases from J, with 15 bases between. In germline, CDR1 is KGHDR, CDR2 SFDVKD. CDR3 DNA sequence: TGTGCCACCACCTTAAGGACAGAAATGAACACTGAAGCTTTCTTT. This encodes CATTLRTEMNTEAFF.

The gene calls are TRBV21-1 and TRBJ1-4. TRBV21-1 is a documented pseudogene. This CDR3 contains 13 residues. Written as DNA, the CDR3 is TGTGCCAGCAGCACAACTGACGGTGAAAAACTGTTTTTT. Protein sequence: CASSTTDGEKLFF.

This clonotype was picked up one time. This chain joins TRBV9 and TRBJ2-7; D remains ambiguous. Germline V CDR1 and CDR2: SGDLS, YYNGEE. The V end lost 0 bases, the J end lost 1 base, and 8 bases lay between the germline ends. CDR3 length: 14 amino acids. Written as DNA, the CDR3 is TGTGCCAGCAGCGTAGGCTTTATTTCCTACGAGCAGTACTTC. This encodes CASSVGFISYEQYF.

This clonotype was recorded once. The rearrangement links TRBV5-6 to TRBJ2-1; D is unclear. CDR3 length: 14 amino acids. Trimming removed 4 bases from V and 2 bases from J, with 10 bases in between. CDR1 SGHDT and CDR2 YYEEEE come from the germline V gene. Here the CDR3 reads CASSHPDAYNEQFF. The CDR3 region has the DNA TGTGCCAGCAGCCATCCCGACGCCTACAATGAGCAGTTCTTC. Looking up the rest from reference TRBV5-6 and TRBJ2-1 gives the full variable domain: DAGVTQSPTHLIKTRGQQVTLRCSPKSGHDTVSWYQQALGQGPQFIFQYYEEEERQRGNFPDRFSGHQFPNYSSELNVNALLLGDSALYLCASSHPDAYNEQFFGPGTRLTVL.

Only one count was recorded for this clonotype. The chain carries TRBV7-9 and TRBJ2-6; TRBD2 is a possible D gene (6 bases). CDR1 and CDR2 (germline): SEHNR, FQNEAQ (reference sequence). The CDR3 spans 14 residues. V was pared by 10 bases and J by 0 bases, with 10 bases between. CDR3 loop: CAKREDSGANVLTF. The CDR3 DNA reads TGTGCCAAGAGGGAGGACTCTGGGGCCAACGTCCTGACTTTC.

The chain is built from TRBV7-9 and TRBJ1-2; no clear D. Germline V gives CDR1 SEHNR, CDR2 FQNEAQ (reference sequence). V was clipped by 5 bases and J by 2 bases, with 21 bases between them. CDR3 size: 17 residues. CDR3 loop: CASSGQEHPLPNYGYTF. CDR3 nucleotides: TGTGCCAGCAGCGGTCAGGAGCATCCCCTCCCAAACTATGGCTACACCTTC.

The CDR3 DNA is TGCAGCGTTGGAGAAGGGACTAACTATGGCTACACCTTC. It is translated as CSVGEGTNYGYTF. The genes are TRBV29-1 and TRBJ1-2; unclear D gene. The CDR3 length is 13 residues. CDR1 is SQVTM and CDR2 is ANQGSEA in the germline V gene. V was shortened by 4 bases and J by 0 bases, with 9 bases between the two germline ends.